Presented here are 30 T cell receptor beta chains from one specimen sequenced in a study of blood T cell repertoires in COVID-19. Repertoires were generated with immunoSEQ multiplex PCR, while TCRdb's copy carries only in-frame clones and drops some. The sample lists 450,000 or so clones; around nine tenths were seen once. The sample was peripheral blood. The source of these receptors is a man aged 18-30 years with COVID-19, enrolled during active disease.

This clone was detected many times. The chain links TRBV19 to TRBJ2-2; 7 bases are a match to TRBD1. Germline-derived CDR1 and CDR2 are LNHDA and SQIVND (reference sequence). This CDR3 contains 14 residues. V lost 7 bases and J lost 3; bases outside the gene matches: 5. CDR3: CASKRDRYTGELFF. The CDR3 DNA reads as TGTGCCAGTAAACGGGACAGATACACCGGGGAGCTGTTTTTT.

CDR3: CASSPSDPGLGYTF. DNA of the CDR3: TGCGCCAGCAGCCCCTCGGACCCAGGGCTTGGCTACACCTTC. This chain connects TRBV5-1 to TRBJ1-2, with a tentative D call TRBD1 (5 bases). Between the trimmed V and J ends, which lost 4 bases and 7 bases, there was a span of 17 bases. The CDR3 sequence is 14 residues long. Germline CDR1 SGHRS, CDR2 YFSETQ.

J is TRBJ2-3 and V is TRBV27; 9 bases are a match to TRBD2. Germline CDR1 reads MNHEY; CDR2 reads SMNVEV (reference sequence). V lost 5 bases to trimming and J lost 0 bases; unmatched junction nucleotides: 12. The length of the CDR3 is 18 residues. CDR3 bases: TGTGCCAGCAGTAATACTTCGGGACTAGCAGAGAGCACAGATACGCAGTATTTT. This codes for CASSNTSGLAESTDTQYF.

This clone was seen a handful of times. CDR3 in amino acids: CASSPLGAYGYTF. CDR3 sequence (DNA): TGTGCCAGCAGCCCGTTGGGGGCCTATGGCTACACCTTC. The V call is TRBV7-6, the J call TRBJ1-2, with D perhaps matching TRBD1 (6 bases). V lost 5 bases and J 4 bases, leaving 11 bases between the germline ends. The germline V gene has CDR1 SGHVS and CDR2 FNYEAQ. The CDR3 has 13 amino acids.

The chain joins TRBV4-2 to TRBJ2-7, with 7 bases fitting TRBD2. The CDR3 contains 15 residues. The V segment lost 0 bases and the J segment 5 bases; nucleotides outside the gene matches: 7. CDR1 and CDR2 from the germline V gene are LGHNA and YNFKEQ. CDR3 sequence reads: CASSQELGGADEQYF. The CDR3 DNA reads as TGTGCCAGCAGCCAAGAATTGGGAGGGGCAGACGAGCAGTACTTC.

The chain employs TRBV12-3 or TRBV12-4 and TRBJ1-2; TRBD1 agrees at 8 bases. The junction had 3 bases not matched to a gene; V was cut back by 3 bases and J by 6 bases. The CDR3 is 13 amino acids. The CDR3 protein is CASSFQGANGYTF. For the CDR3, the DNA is TGTGCCAGCAGTTTTCAGGGGGCGAATGGCTACACCTTC.

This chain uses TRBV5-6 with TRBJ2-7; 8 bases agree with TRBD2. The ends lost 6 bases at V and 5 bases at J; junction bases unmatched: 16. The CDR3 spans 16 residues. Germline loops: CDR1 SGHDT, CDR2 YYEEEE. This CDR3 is CASTLGGTSGLNEQYF. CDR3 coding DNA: TGTGCCAGCACCCTGGGGGGGACTAGTGGCTTGAACGAGCAGTACTTC.

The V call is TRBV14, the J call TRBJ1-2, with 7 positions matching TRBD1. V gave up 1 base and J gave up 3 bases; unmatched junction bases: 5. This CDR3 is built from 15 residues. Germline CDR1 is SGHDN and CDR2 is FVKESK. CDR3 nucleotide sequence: TGTGCCAGCAGCCAAGGGAGGGGGCTTGACTATGGCTACACCTTC. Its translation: CASSQGRGLDYGYTF. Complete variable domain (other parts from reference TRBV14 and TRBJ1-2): EAGVTQFPSHSVIEKGQTVTLRCDPISGHDNLYWYRRVMGKEIKFLLHFVKESKQDESGMPNNRFLAERTGGTYSTLKVQPAELEDSGVYFCASSQGRGLDYGYTFGSGTRLTVV.

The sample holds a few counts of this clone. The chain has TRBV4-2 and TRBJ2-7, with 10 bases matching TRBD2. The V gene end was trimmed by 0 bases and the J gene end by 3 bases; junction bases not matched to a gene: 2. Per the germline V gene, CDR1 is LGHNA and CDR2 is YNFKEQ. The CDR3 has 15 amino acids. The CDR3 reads CASSQDRTSGYEQYF. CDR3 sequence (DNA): TGTGCCAGCAGCCAAGACAGGACTAGCGGCTACGAGCAGTACTTC.

Written as DNA, the CDR3 is TGCGCCAGCTGGGTAGCGGGGGCCCAAGAGACCCAGTACTTC. Translation gives CASWVAGAQETQYF. The rearrangement joins TRBV5-1 to TRBJ2-5; 9 nucleotides agree with TRBD2. Germline loops: CDR1 SGHRS, CDR2 YFSETQ. The length of the CDR3 is 14 residues. Unmatched junction bases numbered 5, after V lost 7 bases and J lost 1 base.

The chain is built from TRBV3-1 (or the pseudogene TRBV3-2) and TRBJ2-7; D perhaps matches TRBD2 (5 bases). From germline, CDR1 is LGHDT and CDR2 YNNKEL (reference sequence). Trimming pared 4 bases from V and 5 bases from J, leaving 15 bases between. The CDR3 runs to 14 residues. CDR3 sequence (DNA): TGTGCCAGCAGCCCGTCGGGGTACAGCCACGAGCAGTACTTC. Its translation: CASSPSGYSHEQYF.

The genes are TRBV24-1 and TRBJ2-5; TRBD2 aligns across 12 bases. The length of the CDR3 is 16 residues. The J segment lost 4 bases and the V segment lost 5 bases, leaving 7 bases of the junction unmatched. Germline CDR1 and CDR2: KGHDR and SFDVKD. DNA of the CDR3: TGTGCCACCAGTGGTTCTAGCGGGGGGGCCGGAGAGACCCAGTACTTC. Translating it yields CATSGSSGGAGETQYF.

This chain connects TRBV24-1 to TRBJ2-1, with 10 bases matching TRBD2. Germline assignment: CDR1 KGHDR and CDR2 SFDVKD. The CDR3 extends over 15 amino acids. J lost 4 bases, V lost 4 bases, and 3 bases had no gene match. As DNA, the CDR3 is TGTGCCACCAGTGAGGGGACTAGCGTATACAATGAGCAGTTCTTC. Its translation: CATSEGTSVYNEQFF.

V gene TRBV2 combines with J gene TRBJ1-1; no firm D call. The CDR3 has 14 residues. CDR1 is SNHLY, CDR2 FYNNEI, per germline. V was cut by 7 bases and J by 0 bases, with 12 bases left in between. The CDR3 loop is CASTDYRMNTEAFF. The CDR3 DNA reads TGTGCCAGCACGGACTACCGAATGAACACTGAAGCTTTCTTT.

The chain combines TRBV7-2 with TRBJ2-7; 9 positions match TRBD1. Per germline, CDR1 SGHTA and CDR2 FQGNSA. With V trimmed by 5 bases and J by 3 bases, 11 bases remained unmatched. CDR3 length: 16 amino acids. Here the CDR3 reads CASSLTGTGSNYEQYF. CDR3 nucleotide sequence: TGTGCCAGCAGCCTAACGGGGACAGGGTCGAACTACGAGCAGTACTTC.

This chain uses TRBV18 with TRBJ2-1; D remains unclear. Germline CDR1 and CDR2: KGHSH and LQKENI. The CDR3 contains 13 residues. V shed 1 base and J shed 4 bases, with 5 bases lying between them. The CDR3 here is CASSPLEYNEQFF. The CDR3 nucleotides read TGTGCCAGCTCACCACTTGAGTACAATGAGCAGTTCTTC.

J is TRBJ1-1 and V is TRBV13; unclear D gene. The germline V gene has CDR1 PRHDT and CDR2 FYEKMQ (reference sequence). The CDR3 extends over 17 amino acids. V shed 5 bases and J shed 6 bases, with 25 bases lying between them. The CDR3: CASSNLRREMGKAEAFF. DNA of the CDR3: TGTGCCAGCAGCAATCTACGGCGGGAGATGGGAAAGGCTGAAGCTTTCTTT.

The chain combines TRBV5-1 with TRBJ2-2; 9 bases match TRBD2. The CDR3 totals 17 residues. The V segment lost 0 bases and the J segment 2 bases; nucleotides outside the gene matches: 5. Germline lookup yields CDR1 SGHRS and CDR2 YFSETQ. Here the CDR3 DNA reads TGCGCCAGCAGCTTGGTAACTAGCGGGTCCAACACCGGGGAGCTGTTTTTT. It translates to CASSLVTSGSNTGELFF.

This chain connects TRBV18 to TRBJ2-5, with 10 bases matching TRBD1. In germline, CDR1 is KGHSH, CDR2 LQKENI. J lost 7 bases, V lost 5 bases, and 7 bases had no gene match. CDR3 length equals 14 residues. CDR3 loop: CASSATGGLGTQYF. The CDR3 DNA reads TGTGCCAGCTCAGCGACAGGGGGCTTAGGGACCCAGTACTTC.

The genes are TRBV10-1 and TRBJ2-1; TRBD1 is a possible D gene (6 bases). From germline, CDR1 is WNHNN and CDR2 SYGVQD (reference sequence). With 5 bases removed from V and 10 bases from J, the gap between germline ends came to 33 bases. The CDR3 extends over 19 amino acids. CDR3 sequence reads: CASSRRLQGRLHVGVEQFF. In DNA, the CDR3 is TGCGCCAGCAGTCGACGCTTACAGGGACGCTTACACGTGGGGGTAGAGCAGTTCTTC.

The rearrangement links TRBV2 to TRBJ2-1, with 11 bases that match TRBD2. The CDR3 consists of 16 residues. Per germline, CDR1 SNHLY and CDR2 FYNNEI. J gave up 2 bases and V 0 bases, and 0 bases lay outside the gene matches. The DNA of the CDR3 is TGTGCCAGCAGTGAAGCGGGACTAGCGGCCTACAATGAGCAGTTCTTC. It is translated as CASSEAGLAAYNEQFF.

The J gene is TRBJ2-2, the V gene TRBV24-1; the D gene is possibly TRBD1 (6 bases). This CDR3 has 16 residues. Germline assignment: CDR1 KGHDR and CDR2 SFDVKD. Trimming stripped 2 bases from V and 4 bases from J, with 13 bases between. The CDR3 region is CATSDSPGVGTGELFF. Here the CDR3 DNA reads TGTGCCACCAGTGATTCACCAGGGGTCGGCACCGGGGAGCTGTTTTTT.

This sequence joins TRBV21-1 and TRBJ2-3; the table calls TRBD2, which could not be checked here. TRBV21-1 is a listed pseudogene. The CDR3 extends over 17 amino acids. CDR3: CASELINTSGYTDTQYF. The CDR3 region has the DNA TGTGCCAGTGAACTGATTAATACTAGCGGGTACACAGATACGCAGTATTTT.

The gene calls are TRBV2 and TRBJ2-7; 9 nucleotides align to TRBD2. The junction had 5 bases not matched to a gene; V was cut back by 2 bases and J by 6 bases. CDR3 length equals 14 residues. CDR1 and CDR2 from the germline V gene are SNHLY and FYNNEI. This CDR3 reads CASSERLAGTEQYF. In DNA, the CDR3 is TGTGCCAGCAGTGAAAGGCTAGCGGGAACCGAGCAGTACTTC.

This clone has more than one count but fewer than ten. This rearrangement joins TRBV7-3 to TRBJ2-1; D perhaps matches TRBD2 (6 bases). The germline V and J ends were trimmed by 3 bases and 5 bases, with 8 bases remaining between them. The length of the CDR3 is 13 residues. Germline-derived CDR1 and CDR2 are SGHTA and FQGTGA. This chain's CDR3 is CASSFQRDNEQFF. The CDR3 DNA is TGTGCCAGCAGCTTCCAGCGGGACAATGAGCAGTTCTTC.

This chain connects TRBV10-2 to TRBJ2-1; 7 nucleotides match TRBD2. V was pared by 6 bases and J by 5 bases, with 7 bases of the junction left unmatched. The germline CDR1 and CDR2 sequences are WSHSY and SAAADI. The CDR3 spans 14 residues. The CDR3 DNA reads TGCGCCAGCAGAGCCCTTACTAGCGACAATGAGCAGTTCTTC. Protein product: CASRALTSDNEQFF.

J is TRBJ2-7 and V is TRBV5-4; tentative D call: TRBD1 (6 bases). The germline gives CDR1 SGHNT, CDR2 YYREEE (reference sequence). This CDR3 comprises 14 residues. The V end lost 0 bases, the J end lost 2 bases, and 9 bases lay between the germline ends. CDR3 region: CASSLEQGPYEQYF. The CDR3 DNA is TGTGCCAGCAGCTTGGAACAGGGCCCCTACGAGCAGTACTTC. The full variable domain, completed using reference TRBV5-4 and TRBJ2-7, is ETGVTQSPTHLIKTRGQQVTLRCSSQSGHNTVSWYQQALGQGPQFIFQYYREEENGRGNFPPRFSGLQFPNYSSELNVNALELDDSALYLCASSLEQGPYEQYFGPGTRLTVT.

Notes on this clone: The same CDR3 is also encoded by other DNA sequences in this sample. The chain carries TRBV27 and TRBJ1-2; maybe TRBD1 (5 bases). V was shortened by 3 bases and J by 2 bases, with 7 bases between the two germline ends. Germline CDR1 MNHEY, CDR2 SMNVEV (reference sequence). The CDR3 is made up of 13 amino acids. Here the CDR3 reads CASSFAGNYGYTF. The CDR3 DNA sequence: TGTGCCAGCAGTTTTGCAGGGAACTATGGCTACACCTTC.

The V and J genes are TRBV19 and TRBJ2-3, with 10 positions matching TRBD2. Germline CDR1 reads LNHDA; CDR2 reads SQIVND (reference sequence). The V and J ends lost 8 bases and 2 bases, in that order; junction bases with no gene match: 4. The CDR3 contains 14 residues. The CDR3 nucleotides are TGTGCCAGTCAACTAGCGGGACCCACAGATACGCAGTATTTT. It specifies CASQLAGPTDTQYF.

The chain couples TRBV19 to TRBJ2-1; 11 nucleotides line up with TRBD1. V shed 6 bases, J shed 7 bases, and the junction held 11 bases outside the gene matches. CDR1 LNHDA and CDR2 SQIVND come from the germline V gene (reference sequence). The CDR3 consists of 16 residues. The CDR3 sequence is CASSPNSGTGGNEQFF. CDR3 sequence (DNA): TGTGCCAGTAGCCCGAACTCCGGGACAGGGGGGAATGAGCAGTTCTTC.